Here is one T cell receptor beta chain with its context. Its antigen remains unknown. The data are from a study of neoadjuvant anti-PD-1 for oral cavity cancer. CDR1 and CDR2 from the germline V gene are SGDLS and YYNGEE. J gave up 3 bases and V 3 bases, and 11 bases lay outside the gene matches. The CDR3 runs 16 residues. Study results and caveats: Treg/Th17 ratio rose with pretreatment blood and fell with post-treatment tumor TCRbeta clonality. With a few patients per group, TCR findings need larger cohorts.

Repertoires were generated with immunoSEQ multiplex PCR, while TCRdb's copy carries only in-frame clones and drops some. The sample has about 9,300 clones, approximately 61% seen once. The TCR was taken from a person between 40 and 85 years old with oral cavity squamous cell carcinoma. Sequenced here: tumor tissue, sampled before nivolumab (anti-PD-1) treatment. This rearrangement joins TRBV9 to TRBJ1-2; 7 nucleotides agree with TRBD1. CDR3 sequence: CASSARQGRGHYGYTF. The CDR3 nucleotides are TGTGCCAGCAGCGCGAGACAGGGTAGGGGTCACTATGGCTACACCTTC.